Sequencing of this T cell receptor beta chain was carried out in a study of beta chain features in type 1 diabetes. Study in general: Sorted cells examined across all samples numbered roughly 100 million. General study points: For Type 1 diabetes patients, all four CD4+ subsets carried TCRB CDR3s that were moderately but significantly shorter. In the patient group, naive, central memory and Treg TCRB repertoires seemed more alike than in the healthy donor group. Sequencing used cDNA, and cells with high TCR expression could therefore be over-represented.

Sorting based on CD45RO/CCR7/CD25/CD127/CD95/CD27 separated CD4+ naive, central memory, regulatory and stem cell-like memory cells. This clone occurred a few times. The target antigen is unknown. At the DNA level, this CDR3 is encoded by other sequences in the same sample as well. What was sequenced were expressed TCRB transcripts, since all of the isolated RNA had been reverse transcribed. Sequencing was performed with immunoSEQ multiplex PCR; in TCRdb, only in-frame clones are kept and a portion is missing. The profile shows around 600,000 clones, around 12% of them singletons. This clonotype originated in a man younger than 40 with type 1 diabetes. Sequencing used naive CD4+ T cells from blood.

The CDR3 DNA reads as TGTGCCAGCAGCTTAGGGGTTTCCTACGAGCAGTACTTC. Translated: CASSLGVSYEQYF. This chain connects TRBV7-2 to TRBJ2-7, with D uncertain. CDR1 is SGHTA, CDR2 FQGNSA, per germline. Trimming cost V 1 base and J 1 base, with 5 bases left between them. The CDR3 loop spans 13 amino acids. The full variable domain, in which reference TRBV7-2 and TRBJ2-7 provide the parts outside the CDR3, is GAGVSQSPSNKVTEKGKDVELRCDPISGHTALYWYRQSLGQGLEFLIYFQGNSAPDKSGLPSDRFSAERTGGSVSTLTIQRTQQEDSAVYLCASSLGVSYEQYFGPGTRLTVT.